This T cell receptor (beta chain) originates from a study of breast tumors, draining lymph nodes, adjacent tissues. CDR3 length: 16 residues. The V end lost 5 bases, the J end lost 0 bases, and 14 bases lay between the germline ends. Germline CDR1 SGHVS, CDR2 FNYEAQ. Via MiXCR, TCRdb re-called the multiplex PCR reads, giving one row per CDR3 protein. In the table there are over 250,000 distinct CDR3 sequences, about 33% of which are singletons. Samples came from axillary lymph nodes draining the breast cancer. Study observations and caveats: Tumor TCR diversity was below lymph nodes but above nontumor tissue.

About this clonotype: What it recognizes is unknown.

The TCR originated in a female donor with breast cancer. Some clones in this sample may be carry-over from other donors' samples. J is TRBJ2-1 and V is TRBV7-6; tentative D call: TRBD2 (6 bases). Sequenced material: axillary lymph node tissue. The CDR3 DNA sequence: TGTGCCAGCAGCCTCGAGCGGGTGAACTCCTACAATGAGCAGTTCTTC. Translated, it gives CASSLERVNSYNEQFF.